The subject of this entry is one T cell receptor beta chain. Antigen unknown. This sample stems from a study of T-cell memory formation after mild COVID-19. Overall study context: Largely donor-specific TCR clusters were found. The study, taken as a whole, reports: Whereas later expanders leaned CD4+, clones contracting day 15 to 85 showed a balanced CD4/CD8 makeup.

TCRdb ran MiXCR on the 5' RACE reads and lists one entry per CDR3 protein. This table holds about 200,000 distinct CDR3 sequences, more than 8% found once. The length of the CDR3 is 14 residues. V was clipped by 6 bases and J by 8 bases, with 18 bases between them. The TCR was taken from a man aged 18 to 29 who had mild COVID-19 (a few samples of this study predate the infection). Cell type and time point are not known. The J gene is TRBJ2-3, the V gene TRBV12-3 or TRBV12-4, with D uncertain. Sequencing input: PBMCs or a T cell subset sorted from them (not recorded which). The DNA for the CDR3 is TGTGCCAGCAGCCCCTTGAGGAACTCGGCTACGCAGTATTTT. Translating it yields CASSPLRNSATQYF.